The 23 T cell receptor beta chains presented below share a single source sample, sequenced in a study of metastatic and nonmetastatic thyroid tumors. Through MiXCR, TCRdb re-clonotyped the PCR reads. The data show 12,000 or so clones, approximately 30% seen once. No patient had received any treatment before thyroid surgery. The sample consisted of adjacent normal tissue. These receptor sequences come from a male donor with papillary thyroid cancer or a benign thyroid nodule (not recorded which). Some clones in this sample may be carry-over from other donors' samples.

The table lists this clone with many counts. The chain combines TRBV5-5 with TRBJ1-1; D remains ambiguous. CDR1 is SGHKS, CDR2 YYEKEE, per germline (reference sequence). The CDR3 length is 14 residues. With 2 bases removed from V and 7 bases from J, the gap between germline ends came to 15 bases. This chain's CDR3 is CASSFQDPSYEAFF. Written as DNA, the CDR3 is TGTGCCAGCAGCTTCCAGGACCCCTCCTATGAAGCTTTCTTT.

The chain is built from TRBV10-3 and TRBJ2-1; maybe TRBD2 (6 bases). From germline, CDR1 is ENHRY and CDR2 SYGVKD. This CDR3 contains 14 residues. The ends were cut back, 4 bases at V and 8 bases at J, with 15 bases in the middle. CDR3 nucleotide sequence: TGTGCCATCAGTGGACGGGGAGGCGCGGATGAGCAGTTCTTC. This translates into CAISGRGGADEQFF.

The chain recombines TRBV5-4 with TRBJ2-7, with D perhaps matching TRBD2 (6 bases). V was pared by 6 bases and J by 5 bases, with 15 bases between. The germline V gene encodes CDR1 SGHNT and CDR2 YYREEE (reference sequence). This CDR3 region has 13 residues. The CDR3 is CASTYWGDHEQYF. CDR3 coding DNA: TGTGCCAGCACCTATTGGGGGGACCACGAGCAGTACTTC.

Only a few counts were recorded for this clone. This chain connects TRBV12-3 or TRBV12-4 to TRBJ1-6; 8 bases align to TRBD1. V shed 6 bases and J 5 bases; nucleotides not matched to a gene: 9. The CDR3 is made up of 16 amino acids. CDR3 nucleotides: TGTGCCAGCAGACCACATGGGACAGGCGATAATTCACCCCTCCACTTT. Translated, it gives CASRPHGTGDNSPLHF.

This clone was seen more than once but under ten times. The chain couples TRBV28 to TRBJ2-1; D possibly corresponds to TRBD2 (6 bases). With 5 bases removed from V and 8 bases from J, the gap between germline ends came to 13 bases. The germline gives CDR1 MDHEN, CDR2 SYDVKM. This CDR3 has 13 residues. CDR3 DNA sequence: TGTGCCAGCAGTCGAAGTTCGGGGGATGAGCAGTTCTTC. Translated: CASSRSSGDEQFF.

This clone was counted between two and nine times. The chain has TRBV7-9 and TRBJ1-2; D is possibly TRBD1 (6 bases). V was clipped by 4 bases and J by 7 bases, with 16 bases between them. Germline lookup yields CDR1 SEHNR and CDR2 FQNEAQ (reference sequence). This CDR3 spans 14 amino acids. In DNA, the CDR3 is TGTGCCAGCAGCTCCGCCACAGGGTTGGTTGGCTACACCTTC. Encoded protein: CASSSATGLVGYTF.

The CDR3: CSQNPGQGNTEAFF. The CDR3, as DNA: TGCAGCCAGAACCCCGGACAGGGAAACACTGAAGCTTTCTTT. This chain joins TRBV20-1 and TRBJ1-1; 8 bases are a match to TRBD1. The CDR3 spans 14 residues. Germline V lookup: CDR1 DFQATT, CDR2 SNEGSKA (reference sequence).

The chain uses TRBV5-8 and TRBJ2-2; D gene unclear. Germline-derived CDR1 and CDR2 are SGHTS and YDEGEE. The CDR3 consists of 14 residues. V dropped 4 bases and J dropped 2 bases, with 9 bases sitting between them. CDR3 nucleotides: TGTGCCAGCAGCCGGGTTGGAAACACCGGGGAGCTGTTTTTT. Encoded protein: CASSRVGNTGELFF.

As DNA, the CDR3 is TGTGCCAGCAGTTTTCCGGAGATCCAAGAGACCCAGTACTTC. Encoded protein: CASSFPEIQETQYF. The V and J genes are TRBV12-3 or TRBV12-4 and TRBJ2-5; D is unresolved. This CDR3 is 14 amino acids long. The V gene lost 3 bases and the J gene lost 1 base, with 9 bases spanning the gap.

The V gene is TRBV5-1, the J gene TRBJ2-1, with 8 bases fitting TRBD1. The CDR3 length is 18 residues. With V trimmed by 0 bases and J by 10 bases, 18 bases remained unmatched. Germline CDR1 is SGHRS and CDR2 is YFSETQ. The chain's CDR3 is CASSLAGFVGQGGNEQFF. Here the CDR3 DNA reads TGCGCCAGCAGCTTGGCGGGGTTCGTTGGACAGGGTGGCAACGAGCAGTTCTTC.

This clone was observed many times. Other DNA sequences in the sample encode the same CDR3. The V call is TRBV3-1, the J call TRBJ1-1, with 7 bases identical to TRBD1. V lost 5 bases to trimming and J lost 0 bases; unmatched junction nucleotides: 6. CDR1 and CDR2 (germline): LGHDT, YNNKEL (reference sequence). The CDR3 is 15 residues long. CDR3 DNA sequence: TGTGCCAGCAGCTACTACAGGGGAATGAACACTGAAGCTTTCTTT. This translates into CASSYYRGMNTEAFF. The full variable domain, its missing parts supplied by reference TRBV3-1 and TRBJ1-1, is DTAVSQTPKYLVTQMGNDKSIKCEQNLGHDTMYWYKQDSKKFLKIMFSYNNKELIINETVPNRFSPKSPDKAHLNLHINSLELGDSAVYFCASSYYRGMNTEAFFGQGTRLTVV.

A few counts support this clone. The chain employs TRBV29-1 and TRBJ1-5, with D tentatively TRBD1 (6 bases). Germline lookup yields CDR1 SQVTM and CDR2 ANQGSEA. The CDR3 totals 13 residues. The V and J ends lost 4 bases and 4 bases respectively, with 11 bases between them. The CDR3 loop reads CSVAQGLNQPQHF. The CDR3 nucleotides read TGCAGCGTTGCACAGGGCCTGAATCAGCCCCAGCATTTT. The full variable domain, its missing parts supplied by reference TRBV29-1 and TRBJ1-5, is SAVISQKPSRDICQRGTSLTIQCQVDSQVTMMFWYRQQPGQSLTLIATANQGSEATYESGFVIDKFPISRPNLTFSTLTVSNMSPEDSSIYLCSVAQGLNQPQHFGDGTRLSIL.

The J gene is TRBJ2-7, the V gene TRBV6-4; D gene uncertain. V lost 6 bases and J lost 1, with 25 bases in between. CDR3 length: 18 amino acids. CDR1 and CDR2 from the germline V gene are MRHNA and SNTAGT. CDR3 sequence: CASRIVGFGASPSYEQYF. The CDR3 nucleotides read TGTGCCAGCAGAATCGTTGGGTTCGGCGCATCACCTTCCTACGAGCAGTACTTC.

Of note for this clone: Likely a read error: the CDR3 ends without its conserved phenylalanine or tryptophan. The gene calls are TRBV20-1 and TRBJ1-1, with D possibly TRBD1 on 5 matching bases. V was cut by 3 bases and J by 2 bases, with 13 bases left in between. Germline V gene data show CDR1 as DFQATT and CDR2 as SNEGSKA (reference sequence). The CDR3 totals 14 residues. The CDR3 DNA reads TGCAGTGCTAGCAGGGTAGATGGCAACACTGAAGCTTTCCTT. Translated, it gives CSASRVDGNTEAFL.

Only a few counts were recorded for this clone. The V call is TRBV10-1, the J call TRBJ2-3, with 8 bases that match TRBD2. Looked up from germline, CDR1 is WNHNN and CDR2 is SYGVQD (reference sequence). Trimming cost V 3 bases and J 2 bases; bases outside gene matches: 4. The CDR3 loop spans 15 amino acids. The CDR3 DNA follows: TGCGCCAGCAGTGAATATAGCGGGGCCACAGATACGCAGTATTTT. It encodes CASSEYSGATDTQYF.

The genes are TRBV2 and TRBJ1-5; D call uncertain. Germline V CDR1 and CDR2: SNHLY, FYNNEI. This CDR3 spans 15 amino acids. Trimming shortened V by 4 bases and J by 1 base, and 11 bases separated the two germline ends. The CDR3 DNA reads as TGTGCCAGCAGTGTTTCGGGGATGAGCAATCAGCCCCAGCATTTT. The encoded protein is CASSVSGMSNQPQHF.

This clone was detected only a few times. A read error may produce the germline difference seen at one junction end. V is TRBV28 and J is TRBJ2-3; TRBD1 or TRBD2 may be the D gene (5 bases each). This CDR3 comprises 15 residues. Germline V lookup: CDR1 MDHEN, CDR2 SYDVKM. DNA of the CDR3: TGTGCCAGCAGACTACCCAGCGGACACACAGATAAGCAGTATTTT. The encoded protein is CASRLPSGHTDKQYF.

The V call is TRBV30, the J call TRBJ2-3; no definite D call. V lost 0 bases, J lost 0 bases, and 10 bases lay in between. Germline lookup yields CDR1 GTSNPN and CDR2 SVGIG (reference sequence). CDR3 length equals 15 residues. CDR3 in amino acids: CAWSVGHRSTDTQYF. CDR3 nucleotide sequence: TGTGCCTGGAGTGTAGGGCACCGTAGCACAGATACGCAGTATTTT.

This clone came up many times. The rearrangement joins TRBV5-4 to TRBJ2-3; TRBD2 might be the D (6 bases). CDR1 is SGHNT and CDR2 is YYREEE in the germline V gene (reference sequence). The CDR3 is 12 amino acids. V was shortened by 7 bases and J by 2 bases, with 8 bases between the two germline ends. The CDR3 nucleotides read TGTGCCAGCGGGGGGATCACAGATACGCAGTATTTT. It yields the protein CASGGITDTQYF.

The CDR3 DNA reads as TGCAGTGCTATCAGCGGGACTAGCGTTTACAATGAGCAGTTCTTC. This translates into CSAISGTSVYNEQFF. This chain uses TRBV20-1 with TRBJ2-1; 10 bases line up with TRBD2. Germline values: CDR1 DFQATT, CDR2 SNEGSKA (reference sequence). There are 15 residues in the CDR3. J was trimmed by 4 bases and V by 4 bases; bases with no gene match: 7.

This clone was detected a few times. The CDR3 DNA sequence: TGCAGTGAGACCGGGAGGGGCCAAGAGACCCAGTACTTC. Translating it yields CSETGRGQETQYF. The chain joins TRBV20-1 to TRBJ2-5; 8 bases are shared with TRBD2. This CDR3 comprises 13 residues. CDR1 DFQATT and CDR2 SNEGSKA come from the germline V gene (reference sequence). V lost 7 bases and J lost 1; bases outside the gene matches: 5.

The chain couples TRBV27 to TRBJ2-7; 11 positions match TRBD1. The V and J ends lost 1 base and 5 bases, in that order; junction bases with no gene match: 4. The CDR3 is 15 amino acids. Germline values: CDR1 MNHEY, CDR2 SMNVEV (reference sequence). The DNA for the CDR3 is TGTGCCAGCAGTTTATTCGGGACAGGGGGTAACGAGCAGTACTTC. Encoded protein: CASSLFGTGGNEQYF.

The CDR3 protein is CASSANWASRQYF. In nucleotides, the CDR3 is TGTGCCAGCAGCGCCAATTGGGCTAGTAGGCAGTACTTC. V usage is TRBV25-1 and J usage is TRBJ2-7; D gene uncertain. Germline V CDR1 and CDR2: MGHDK, SYGVNS. This CDR3 contains 13 residues. Trimming removed 6 bases from V and 9 bases from J, with 18 bases in between.